The clone carrying this TCR beta chain showed up many times. The antigen remains unidentified. This sample is part of a study of beta chain features in type 1 diabetes. Findings and caveats of the study: There was a moderate but significant shortening of TCRB CDR3s in all four CD4+ subsets of Type 1 diabetes patients. Lower insertion and higher deletion counts appeared at VDJ junctions in type 1 diabetes patients.

Germline loops: CDR1 ENHRY, CDR2 SYGVKD. The CDR3 loop spans 15 amino acids. V lost 4 bases to trimming and J lost 2 bases, with 14 bases between them. The whole isolated RNA underwent reverse transcription, so sequencing captured expressed TCRB transcripts. Sequenced by immunoSEQ multiplex PCR; TCRdb stores in-frame clones only, minus some. The table shows hundreds of thousands of clones, with around 16% occurring only once. Without exception, sorted populations had purity beyond 95%. Sequencing was done on a sample of naive CD4+ T cells from blood. This chain connects TRBV10-3 to TRBJ1-2; D remains ambiguous. This receptor was taken from a young man in good health. CDR3 in DNA: TGTGCCATCAGTGTAGGCAGGTCCACCAACTATGGCTACACCTTC. Residues: CAISVGRSTNYGYTF.